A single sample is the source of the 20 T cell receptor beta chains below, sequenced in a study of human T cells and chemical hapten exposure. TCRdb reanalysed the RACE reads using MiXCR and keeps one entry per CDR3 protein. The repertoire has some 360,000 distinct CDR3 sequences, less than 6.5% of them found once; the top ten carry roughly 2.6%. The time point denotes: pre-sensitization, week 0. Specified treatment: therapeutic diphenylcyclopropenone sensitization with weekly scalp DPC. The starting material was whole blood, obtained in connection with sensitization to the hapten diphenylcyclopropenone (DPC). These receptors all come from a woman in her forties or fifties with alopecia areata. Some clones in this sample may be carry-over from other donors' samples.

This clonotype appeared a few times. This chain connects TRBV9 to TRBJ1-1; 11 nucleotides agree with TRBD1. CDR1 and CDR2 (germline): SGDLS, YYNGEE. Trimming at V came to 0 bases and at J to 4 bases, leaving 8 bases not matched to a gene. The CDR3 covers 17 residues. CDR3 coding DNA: TGTGCCAGCAGCGTAGAAGGACAGGGGGCTCGTTTCACTGAAGCTTTCTTT. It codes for CASSVEGQGARFTEAFF.

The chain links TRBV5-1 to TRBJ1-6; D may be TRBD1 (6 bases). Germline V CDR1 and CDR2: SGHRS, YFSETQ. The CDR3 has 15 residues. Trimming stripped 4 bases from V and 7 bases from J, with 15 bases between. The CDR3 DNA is TGCGCCAGCAGCGTAATAACGGGGGGCAATTCACCCCTCCACTTT. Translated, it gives CASSVITGGNSPLHF. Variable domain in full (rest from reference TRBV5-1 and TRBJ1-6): KAGVTQTPRYLIKTRGQQVTLSCSPISGHRSVSWYQQTPGQGLQFLFEYFSETQRNKGNFPGRFSGRQFSNSRSEMNVSTLELGDSALYLCASSVITGGNSPLHFGNGTRLTVT.

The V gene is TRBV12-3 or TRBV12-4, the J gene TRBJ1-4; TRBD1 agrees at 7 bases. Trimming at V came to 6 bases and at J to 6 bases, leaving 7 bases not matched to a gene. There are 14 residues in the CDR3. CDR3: CASRPTGPYEKLFF. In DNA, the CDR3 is TGTGCCAGCAGGCCGACAGGGCCCTATGAAAAACTGTTTTTT.

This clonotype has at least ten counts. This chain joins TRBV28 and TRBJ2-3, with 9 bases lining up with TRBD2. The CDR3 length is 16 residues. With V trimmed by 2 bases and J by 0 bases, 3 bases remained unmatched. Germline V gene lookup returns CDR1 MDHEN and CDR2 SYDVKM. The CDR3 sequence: CASSLLTSGSTDTQYF. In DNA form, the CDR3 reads TGTGCCAGCAGTTTACTGACTAGCGGTAGCACAGATACGCAGTATTTT.

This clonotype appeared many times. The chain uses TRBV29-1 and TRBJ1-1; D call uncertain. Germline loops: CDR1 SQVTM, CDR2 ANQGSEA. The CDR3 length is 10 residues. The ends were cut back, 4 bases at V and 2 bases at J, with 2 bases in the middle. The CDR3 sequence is CSVGNTEAFF. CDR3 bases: TGCAGCGTTGGTAACACTGAAGCTTTCTTT.

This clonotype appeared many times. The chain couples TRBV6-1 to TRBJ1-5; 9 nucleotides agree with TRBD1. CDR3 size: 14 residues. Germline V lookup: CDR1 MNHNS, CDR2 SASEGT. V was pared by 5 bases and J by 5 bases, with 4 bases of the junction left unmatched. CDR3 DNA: TGTGCCAGCAGTTTTCGACAGGGGGATCAGCCCCAGCATTTT. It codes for CASSFRQGDQPQHF.

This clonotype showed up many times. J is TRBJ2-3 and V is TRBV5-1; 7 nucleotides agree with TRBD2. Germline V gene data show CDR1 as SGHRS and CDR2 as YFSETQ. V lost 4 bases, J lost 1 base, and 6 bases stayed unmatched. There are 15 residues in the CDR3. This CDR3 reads CASSRGGAGTDTQYF. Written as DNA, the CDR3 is TGCGCCAGCAGCCGCGGGGGAGCGGGCACAGATACGCAGTATTTT.

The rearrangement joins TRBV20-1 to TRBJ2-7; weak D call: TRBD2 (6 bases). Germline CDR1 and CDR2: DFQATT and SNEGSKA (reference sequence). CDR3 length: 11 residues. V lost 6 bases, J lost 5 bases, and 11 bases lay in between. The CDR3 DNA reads TGCAGTGCAGAACGGGAGAACGAGCAGTACTTC. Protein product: CSAERENEQYF.

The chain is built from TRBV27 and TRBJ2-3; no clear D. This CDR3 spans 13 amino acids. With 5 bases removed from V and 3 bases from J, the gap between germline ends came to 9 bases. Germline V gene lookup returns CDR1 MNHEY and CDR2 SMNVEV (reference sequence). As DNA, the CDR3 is TGTGCCAGCAGTCGAACGTTAACAGATACGCAGTATTTT. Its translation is CASSRTLTDTQYF.

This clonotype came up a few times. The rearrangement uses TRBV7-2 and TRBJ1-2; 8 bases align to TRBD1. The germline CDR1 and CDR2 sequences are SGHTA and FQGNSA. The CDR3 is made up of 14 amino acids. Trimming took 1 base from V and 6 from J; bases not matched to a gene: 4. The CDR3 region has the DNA TGTGCCAGCAGCTTAGAGACAGGGGCGCATGGCTACACCTTC. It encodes CASSLETGAHGYTF.

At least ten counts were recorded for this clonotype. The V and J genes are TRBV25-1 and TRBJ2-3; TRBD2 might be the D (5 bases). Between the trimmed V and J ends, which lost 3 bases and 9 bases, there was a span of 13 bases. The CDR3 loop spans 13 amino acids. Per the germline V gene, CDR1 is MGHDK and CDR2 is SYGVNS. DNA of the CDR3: TGTGCCAGCAGTGACGCCGGGGTTAAAACGCAGTATTTT. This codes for CASSDAGVKTQYF.

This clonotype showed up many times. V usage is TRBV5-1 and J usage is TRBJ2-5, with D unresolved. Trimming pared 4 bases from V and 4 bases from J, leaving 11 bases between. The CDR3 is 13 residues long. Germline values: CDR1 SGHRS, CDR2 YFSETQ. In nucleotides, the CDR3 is TGCGCCAGCAGCCTCATGACTGGAGAGACCCAGTACTTC. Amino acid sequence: CASSLMTGETQYF.

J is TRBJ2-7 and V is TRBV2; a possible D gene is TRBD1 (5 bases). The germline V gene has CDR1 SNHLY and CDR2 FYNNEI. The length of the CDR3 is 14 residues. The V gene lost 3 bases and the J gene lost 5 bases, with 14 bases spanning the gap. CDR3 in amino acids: CASSERQGNDEQYF. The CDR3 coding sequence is TGTGCCAGCAGTGAGCGGCAGGGAAACGACGAGCAGTACTTC.

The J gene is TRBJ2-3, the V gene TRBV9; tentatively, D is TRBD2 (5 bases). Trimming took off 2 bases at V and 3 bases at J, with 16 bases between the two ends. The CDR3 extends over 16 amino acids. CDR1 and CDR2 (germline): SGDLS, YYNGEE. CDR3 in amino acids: CASSVRGSPGTDTQYF. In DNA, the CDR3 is TGTGCCAGCAGCGTTCGAGGGAGCCCCGGAACAGATACGCAGTATTTT.

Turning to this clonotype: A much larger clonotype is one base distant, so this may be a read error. The CDR3 nucleotides are TGTGCCAGCTGTGCCGACAGGGGGGTAGGGCAGTTCTTC. Protein sequence: CASCADRGVGQFF. The V gene is TRBV27, the J gene TRBJ2-1, with 9 bases aligning to TRBD1. Germline V gene lookup returns CDR1 MNHEY and CDR2 SMNVEV (reference sequence). CDR3 length: 13 amino acids. V shed 8 bases, J shed 12 bases, and the junction held 11 bases outside the gene matches.

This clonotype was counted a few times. In DNA, the CDR3 is TGTGCCTGGAGTGTGACTCGGGAGAACACTGAAGCTTTCTTT. Translating gives CAWSVTRENTEAFF. The chain combines TRBV30 with TRBJ1-1, with unresolved D. V lost 0 bases, J lost 1 base, and 9 bases lay in between. This CDR3 spans 14 amino acids. Germline CDR1 and CDR2: GTSNPN and SVGIG (reference sequence). The full variable domain, its missing parts supplied by reference TRBV30 and TRBJ1-1, is SQTIHQWPATLVQPVGSPLSLECTVEGTSNPNLYWYRQAAGRGLQLLFYSVGIGQISSEVPQNLSASRPQDRQFILSSKKLLLSDSGFYLCAWSVTRENTEAFFGQGTRLTVV.

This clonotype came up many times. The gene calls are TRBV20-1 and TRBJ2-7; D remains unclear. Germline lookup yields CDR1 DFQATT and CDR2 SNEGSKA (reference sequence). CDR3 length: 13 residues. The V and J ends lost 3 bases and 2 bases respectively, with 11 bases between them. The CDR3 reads CSARGGPTYEQYF. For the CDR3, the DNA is TGCAGTGCTAGGGGTGGGCCCACCTACGAGCAGTACTTC.

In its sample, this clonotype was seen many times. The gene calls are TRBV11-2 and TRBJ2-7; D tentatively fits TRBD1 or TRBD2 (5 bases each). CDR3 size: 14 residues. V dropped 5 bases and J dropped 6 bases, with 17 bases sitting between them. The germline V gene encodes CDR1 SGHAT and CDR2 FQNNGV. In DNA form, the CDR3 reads TGTGCCAGCAGCCCGGGGCCTTACGGGTCCGAGCAGTACTTC. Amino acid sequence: CASSPGPYGSEQYF. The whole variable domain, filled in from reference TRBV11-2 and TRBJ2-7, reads EAGVAQSPRYKIIEKRQSVAFWCNPISGHATLYWYQQILGQGPKLLIQFQNNGVVDDSQLPKDRFSAERLKGVDSTLKIQPAKLEDSAVYLCASSPGPYGSEQYFGPGTRLTVT.

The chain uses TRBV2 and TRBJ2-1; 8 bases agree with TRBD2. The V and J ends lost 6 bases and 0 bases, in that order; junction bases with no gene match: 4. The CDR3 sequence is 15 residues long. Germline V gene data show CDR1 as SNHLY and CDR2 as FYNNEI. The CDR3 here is CASSSTSVSYNEQFF. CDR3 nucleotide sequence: TGTGCCAGCAGCTCGACTAGCGTCTCCTACAATGAGCAGTTCTTC.

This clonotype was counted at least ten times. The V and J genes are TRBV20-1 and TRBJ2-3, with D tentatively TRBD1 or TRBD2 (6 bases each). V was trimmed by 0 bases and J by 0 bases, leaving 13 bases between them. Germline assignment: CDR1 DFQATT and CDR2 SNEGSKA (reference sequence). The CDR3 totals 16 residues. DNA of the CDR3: TGCAGTGCTAGAGATCAAAGGGGGGAGAGCACAGATACGCAGTATTTT. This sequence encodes CSARDQRGESTDTQYF.